The rows below give T cell receptor beta chains drawn from one sample of a study of T cell repertoires in cytomegalovirus infection. From the reads, TCRdb called clonotypes with MiXCR, one entry per CDR3 protein. This table holds approximately 150,000 distinct CDR3 sequences, roughly 6.5% found once. Sequenced material: PBMCs. These receptors came from a human donor in good health (CMV status not recorded). Some clones in this sample may be carry-over from other donors' samples. Each CDR3 is given without its conserved first and last residue. Fields, in order: V gene, CDR3 protein.

V gene: TRBV7-2
CDR3 protein: ASSLATSRWGSYEQY

V gene: TRBV20-1
CDR3 protein: SARDTGNPYNEQF

V gene: TRBV2
CDR3 protein: ASSDNVAGGRGTDTQY

V gene: TRBV12-3/TRBV12-4
CDR3 protein: ASRWGVGQSNTEAF

V gene: TRBV19
CDR3 protein: ASTLASEAF

V gene: TRBV11-2
CDR3 protein: ASSAYSGANVLT

V gene: TRBV7-2
CDR3 protein: ASSLGGVSYEQY

V gene: TRBV6-2/TRBV6-3
CDR3 protein: ASRSSGTVTEAF

V gene: TRBV25-1
CDR3 protein: ASSESRRGEKLF

V gene: TRBV29-1
CDR3 protein: SVELGRGAVGEQF

V gene: TRBV2
CDR3 protein: ASSADSRLTEAF

V gene: TRBV14
CDR3 protein: ASSKPEFLGDTGELF

V gene: TRBV7-6
CDR3 protein: ASSLTGQGPYINEQF

V gene: TRBV20-1
CDR3 protein: SAASDSIYGYT

V gene: TRBV10-3
CDR3 protein: AISAGATEGNEQY

V gene: TRBV18
CDR3 protein: ASSPLMGAMNTEAF

V gene: TRBV7-2
CDR3 protein: ASTVGGGWMTNTEAF

V gene: TRBV6-2/TRBV6-3
CDR3 protein: ASNKGANEQF

V gene: TRBV6-5
CDR3 protein: ASSYSQLGGYT

V gene: TRBV19
CDR3 protein: ASRTDGSSYNEQF

V gene: TRBV10-3
CDR3 protein: AISESPSGGATDTQY

V gene: TRBV7-3
CDR3 protein: ASSASGRGLWETQY

V gene: TRBV4-1
CDR3 protein: ASSPSGGEAF